This T cell receptor (beta chain) is from a study of T cells in Graves' hyperthyroidism and ophthalmopathy. Overall study findings and caveats: Ophthalmopathy and stable hyperthyroidism were told apart by a 13 V-J model. Among clonotypes expanded in thyroid above 0.001, most were also found in blood. Ophthalmopathy, as predicted by the model, came a median roughly 6.5 months after the prediction.

As for this clonotype: Antigen specificity is unknown. A much larger clone lies one base from this, so it may be a read error. No conserved phenylalanine or tryptophan ends this CDR3, so it is likely a read error.

TCR beta CDR3 regions were amplified from RNA transcripts. The HTBI primer set was used in a first-round RT-PCR of the TCR CDR3. In TCRdb, the multiplex PCR reads were re-called with MiXCR into one record per CDR3 protein. The sample holds around 280,000 distinct CDR3 sequences; roughly 15% are singletons and the top ten take 7.5% to 8%. V gave up 7 bases and J gave up 5 bases, with 14 bases separating them. Germline V lookup: CDR1 MNHNS, CDR2 SASEGT. The CDR3 is made up of 13 amino acids. The chain carries TRBV6-1 and TRBJ1-2, with D unclear. This receptor was obtained from a woman under 40 with Graves' hyperthyroidism that later progressed to Graves' ophthalmopathy. Input material: blood. CDR3 residues: CASKVNSGYGYTL. For the CDR3, the DNA is TGTGCCAGCAAGGTGAACTCCGGGTATGGCTACACCCTC.